The 11 T cell receptor beta chains below were found in one sample sequenced in a study of blood T cells in healthy people across ages. It was with a sample-barcoded 5' primer and a J-beta primer mix that a second PCR of roughly 7 to 12 cycles was run. TCRdb reprocessed the 5' RACE reads via MiXCR and lists one record per CDR3 protein. The top ten hold about 30% of the sample, which has 730,000 or so distinct CDR3 sequences, 40% to 50% seen once. Sequences were obtained from blood. The receptors here all came from a man older than 75 in good health.

This rearrangement joins TRBV12-3 or TRBV12-4 to TRBJ1-2, with D hard to call. The CDR3 is 15 amino acids. Trimming cost V 2 bases and J 9 bases, with 19 bases left between them. The CDR3 DNA reads as TGTGCCAGCAGTTTAATCAGTGATACACAACGGAGCTACACCTTC. Translation: CASSLISDTQRSYTF.

This clonotype was picked up a small number of times. J is TRBJ2-2 and V is TRBV29-1; 11 positions match TRBD1. Trimming removed 4 bases from V and 0 bases from J; junction bases left unmatched: 10. CDR3 size: 18 residues. The V gene's germline CDR1 is SQVTM and CDR2 ANQGSEA. CDR3 region: CSVAGTGGKNANTGELFF. CDR3 DNA sequence: TGCAGCGTTGCAGGGACAGGGGGGAAAAACGCGAACACCGGGGAGCTGTTTTTT.

The chain carries TRBV6-1 and TRBJ2-1; 8 bases match TRBD1. This CDR3 spans 15 amino acids. Trimming cost V 6 bases and J 6 bases; bases outside gene matches: 10. CDR1 MNHNS and CDR2 SASEGT come from the germline V gene. The CDR3 nucleotides are TGTGCCAGCAGCAAACGCGGACAGGGTAGCAATGAGCAGTTCTTC. It encodes CASSKRGQGSNEQFF.

A note on this clonotype: A much larger clone lies one base from this, so it may be a read error. The chain uses TRBV6-2 or TRBV6-3 and TRBJ2-5; D ambiguous. Germline loops: CDR1 MNHEY, CDR2 SVGEGT. The V gene lost 7 bases and the J gene lost 1 base, with 13 bases spanning the gap. The CDR3 is 14 residues long. CDR3 protein: CASNRRESQETQYF. Written as DNA, the CDR3 is TGTGCCAGCAACAGAAGGGAAAGCCAAGAGACCCAGTACTTC.

At least ten counts were recorded for this clonotype. This sequence joins TRBV25-1 and TRBJ2-7; D ambiguous. Germline values: CDR1 MGHDK, CDR2 SYGVNS. V dropped 3 bases and J dropped 3 bases, with 15 bases sitting between them. The CDR3 sequence is 15 residues long. The CDR3 loop is CASSEDGGFRYEQYF. CDR3 nucleotide sequence: TGTGCCAGCAGTGAGGACGGCGGATTCCGCTACGAGCAGTACTTC.

This clonotype was observed a few times. The CDR3 here is CSAGQSGTDTQYF. The CDR3 coding sequence is TGCAGTGCTGGTCAATCCGGCACAGATACGCAGTATTTT. The J gene is TRBJ2-3, the V gene TRBV20-1, with unresolved D. Germline lookup yields CDR1 DFQATT and CDR2 SNEGSKA (reference sequence). V was cut by 5 bases and J by 1 base, with 10 bases left in between. This CDR3 is 13 amino acids long.

The rearrangement uses TRBV5-1 and TRBJ2-1; D call uncertain. The CDR3 runs to 14 residues. With 2 bases removed from V and 13 bases from J, the gap between germline ends came to 19 bases. Germline-derived CDR1 and CDR2 are SGHRS and YFSETQ. CDR3 sequence (DNA): TGCGCCAGCAGCTTCAATGGTGCTAGTAGGTTTCAGTTCTTC. This encodes CASSFNGASRFQFF.

This chain links TRBV5-1 with TRBJ1-5; no clear D. The CDR3 spans 14 residues. Trimming stripped 0 bases from V and 7 bases from J, with 11 bases between. The V gene's germline CDR1 is SGHRS and CDR2 YFSETQ. The CDR3 sequence is CASSLEGVGQPQHF. CDR3 DNA: TGCGCCAGCAGCTTGGAAGGTGTCGGGCAGCCCCAGCATTTT.

This rearrangement joins TRBV30 to TRBJ1-2; D gene uncertain. CDR1 is GTSNPN and CDR2 is SVGIG in the germline V gene (reference sequence). V was pared by 5 bases and J by 2 bases, with 9 bases between. The CDR3 totals 12 residues. The CDR3 loop is CAWGQGNYGYTF. In DNA, the CDR3 is TGTGCCTGGGGTCAAGGCAACTATGGCTACACCTTC.

This clonotype was counted a few times. The rearrangement uses TRBV7-2 and TRBJ2-3; 9 nucleotides agree with TRBD1. The CDR3 consists of 16 residues. V shed 1 base and J 3 bases; nucleotides not matched to a gene: 5. The germline CDR1 and CDR2 sequences are SGHTA and FQGNSA. CDR3 amino acids: CASSLGGTGQTDTQYF. The CDR3 bases are TGTGCCAGCAGCTTAGGGGGGACAGGGCAAACAGATACGCAGTATTTT. Full variable domain (remainder filled in from reference TRBV7-2 and TRBJ2-3): GAGVSQSPSNKVTEKGKDVELRCDPISGHTALYWYRQSLGQGLEFLIYFQGNSAPDKSGLPSDRFSAERTGGSVSTLTIQRTQQEDSAVYLCASSLGGTGQTDTQYFGPGTRLTVL.

Details on this clonotype: Given a much more abundant clone one base away, this may be a read error. This chain links TRBV2 with TRBJ2-2; 8 bases match TRBD1. Losses at the gene ends were 8 bases for V and 4 bases for J; bases not matched to a gene: 9. The CDR3 sequence is 15 residues long. Germline lookup yields CDR1 SNHLY and CDR2 FYNNEI. This CDR3 reads CASRGRGHGTGELFF. The CDR3 DNA sequence: TGTGCCAGCCGGGGCAGGGGGCATGGCACCGGGGAGCTGTTTTTT.